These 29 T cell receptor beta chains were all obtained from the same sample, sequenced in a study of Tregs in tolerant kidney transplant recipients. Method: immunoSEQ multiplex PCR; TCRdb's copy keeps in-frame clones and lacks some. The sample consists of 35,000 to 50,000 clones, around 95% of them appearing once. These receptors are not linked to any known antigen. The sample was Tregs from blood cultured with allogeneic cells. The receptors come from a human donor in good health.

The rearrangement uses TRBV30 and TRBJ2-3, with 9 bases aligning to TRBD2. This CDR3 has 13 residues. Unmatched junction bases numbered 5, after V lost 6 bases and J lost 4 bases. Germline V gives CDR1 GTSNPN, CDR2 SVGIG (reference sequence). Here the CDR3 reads CACPGLASDTQYF. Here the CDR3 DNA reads TGTGCCTGCCCGGGACTAGCCTCAGATACGCAGTATTTT. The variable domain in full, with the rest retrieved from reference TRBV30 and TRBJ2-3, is SQTIHQWPATLVQPVGSPLSLECTVEGTSNPNLYWYRQAAGRGLQLLFYSVGIGQISSEVPQNLSASRPQDRQFILSSKKLLLSDSGFYLCACPGLASDTQYFGPGTRLTVL.

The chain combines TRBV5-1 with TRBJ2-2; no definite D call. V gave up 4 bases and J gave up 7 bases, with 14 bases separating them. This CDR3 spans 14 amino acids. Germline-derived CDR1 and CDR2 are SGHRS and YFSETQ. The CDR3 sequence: CASSLPRTGGELFF. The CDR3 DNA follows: TGCGCCAGCAGCCTTCCCCGAACTGGCGGGGAGCTGTTTTTT.

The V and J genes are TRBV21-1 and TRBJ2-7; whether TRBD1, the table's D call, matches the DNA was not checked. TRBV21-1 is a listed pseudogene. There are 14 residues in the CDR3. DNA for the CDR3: TGTGCCAGCAGGATCCTGACAGACCCCTACGAGCAGTACTTC. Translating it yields CASRILTDPYEQYF.

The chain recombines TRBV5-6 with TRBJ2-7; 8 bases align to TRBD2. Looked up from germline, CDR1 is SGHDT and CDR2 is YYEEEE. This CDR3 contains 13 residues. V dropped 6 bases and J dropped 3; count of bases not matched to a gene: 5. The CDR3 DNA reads TGTGCCAGCACCGGGACTAGAGGCTACGAGCAGTACTTC. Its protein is CASTGTRGYEQYF.

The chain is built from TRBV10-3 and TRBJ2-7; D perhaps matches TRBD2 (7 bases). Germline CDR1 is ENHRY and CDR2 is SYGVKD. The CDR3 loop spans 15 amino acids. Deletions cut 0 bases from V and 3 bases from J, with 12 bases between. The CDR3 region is CAISESGGLGYEQYF. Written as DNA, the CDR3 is TGTGCCATCAGTGAGTCGGGGGGGCTAGGCTACGAGCAGTACTTC.

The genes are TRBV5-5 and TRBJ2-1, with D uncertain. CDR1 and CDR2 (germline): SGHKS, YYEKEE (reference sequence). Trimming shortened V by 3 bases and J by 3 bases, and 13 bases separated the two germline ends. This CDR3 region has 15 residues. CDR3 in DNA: TGTGCCAGCAGCTCAGACGGACGGAACTACAATGAGCAGTTCTTC. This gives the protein CASSSDGRNYNEQFF.

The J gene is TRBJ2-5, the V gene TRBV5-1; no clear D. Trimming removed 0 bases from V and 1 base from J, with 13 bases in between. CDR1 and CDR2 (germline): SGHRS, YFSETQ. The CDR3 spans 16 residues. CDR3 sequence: CASSLAIGKVQETQYF. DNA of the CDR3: TGCGCCAGCAGCTTGGCCATAGGGAAGGTCCAAGAGACCCAGTACTTC.

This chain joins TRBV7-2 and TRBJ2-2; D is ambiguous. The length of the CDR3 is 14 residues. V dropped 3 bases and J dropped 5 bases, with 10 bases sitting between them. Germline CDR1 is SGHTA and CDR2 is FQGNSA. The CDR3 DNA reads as TGTGCCAGCAGCTTTTCTGGGTGGACCGGGGAGCTGTTTTTT. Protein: CASSFSGWTGELFF.

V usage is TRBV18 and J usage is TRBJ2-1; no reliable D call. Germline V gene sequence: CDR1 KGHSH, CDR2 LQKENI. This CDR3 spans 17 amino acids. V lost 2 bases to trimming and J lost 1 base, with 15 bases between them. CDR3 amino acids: CASSPSSSYNSYNEQFF. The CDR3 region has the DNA TGTGCCAGCTCACCATCCTCCTCTTATAATTCCTACAATGAGCAGTTCTTC.

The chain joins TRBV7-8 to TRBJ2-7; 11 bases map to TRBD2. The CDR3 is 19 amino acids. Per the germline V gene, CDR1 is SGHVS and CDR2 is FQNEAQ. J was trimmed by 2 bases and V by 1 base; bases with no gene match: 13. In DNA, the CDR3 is TGTGCCAGCAGCTTAGACCGGGCTAGCGGGAGGTTAAGTGCCTACGAGCAGTACTTC. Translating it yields CASSLDRASGRLSAYEQYF.

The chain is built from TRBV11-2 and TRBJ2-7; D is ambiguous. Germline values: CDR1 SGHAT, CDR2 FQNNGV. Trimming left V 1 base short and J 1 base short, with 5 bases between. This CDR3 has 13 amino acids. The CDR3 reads CASSLVSSYEQYF. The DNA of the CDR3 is TGTGCCAGCAGCTTAGTCTCGTCCTACGAGCAGTACTTC.

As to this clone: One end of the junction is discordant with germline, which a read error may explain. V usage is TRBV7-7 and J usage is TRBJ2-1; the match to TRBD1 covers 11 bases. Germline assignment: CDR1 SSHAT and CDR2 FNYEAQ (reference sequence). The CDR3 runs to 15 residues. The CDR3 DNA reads TGTGCTAGCAGCTCTGGACAGGGGGCGTTGAATGAGCAGTTCTTC. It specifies CASSSGQGALNEQFF.

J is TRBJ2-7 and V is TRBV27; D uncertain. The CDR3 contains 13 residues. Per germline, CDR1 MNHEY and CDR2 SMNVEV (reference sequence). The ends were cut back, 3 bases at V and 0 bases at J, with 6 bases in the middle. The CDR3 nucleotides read TGTGCCAGCAGTTTCCGGGTCTCCTACGAGCAGTACTTC. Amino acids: CASSFRVSYEQYF.

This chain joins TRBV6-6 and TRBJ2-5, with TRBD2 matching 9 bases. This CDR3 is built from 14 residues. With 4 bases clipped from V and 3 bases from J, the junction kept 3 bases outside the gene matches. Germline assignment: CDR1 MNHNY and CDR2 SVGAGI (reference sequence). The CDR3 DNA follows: TGTGCCAGCAGTTTTAGCGGGGGAGAAGAGACCCAGTACTTC. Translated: CASSFSGGEETQYF.

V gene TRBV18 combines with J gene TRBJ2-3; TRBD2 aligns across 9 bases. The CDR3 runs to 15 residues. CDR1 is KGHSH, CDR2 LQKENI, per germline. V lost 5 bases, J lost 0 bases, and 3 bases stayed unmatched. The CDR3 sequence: CASSSTSGSTDTQYF. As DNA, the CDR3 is TGTGCCAGCTCAAGTACTAGCGGGAGCACAGATACGCAGTATTTT.

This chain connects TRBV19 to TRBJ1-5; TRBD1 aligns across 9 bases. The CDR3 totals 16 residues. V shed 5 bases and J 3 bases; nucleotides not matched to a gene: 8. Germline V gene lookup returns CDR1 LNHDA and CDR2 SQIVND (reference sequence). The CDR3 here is CASSLWTGANNQPQHF. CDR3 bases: TGTGCCAGTAGTCTATGGACAGGGGCGAACAATCAGCCCCAGCATTTT.

The DNA of the CDR3 is TGTGCCAGCAGCTTCCCCCAGGCTAACACTGAAGCTTTCTTT. This encodes CASSFPQANTEAFF. V gene TRBV7-9 combines with J gene TRBJ1-1; no firm D call. Trimming shortened V by 3 bases and J by 2 bases, and 10 bases separated the two germline ends. CDR1 and CDR2 (germline): SEHNR, FQNEAQ (reference sequence). This CDR3 contains 14 residues.

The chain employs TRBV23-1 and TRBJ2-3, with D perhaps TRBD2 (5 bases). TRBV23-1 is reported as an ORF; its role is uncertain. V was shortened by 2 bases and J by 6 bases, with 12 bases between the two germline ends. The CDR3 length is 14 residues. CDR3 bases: TGCGCCAGCAGTCAACTCGCGAGGGATGATACGCAGTATTTT. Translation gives CASSQLARDDTQYF.

The chain's CDR3 is CASSTSGTGLYGYTF. The CDR3 nucleotides are TGTGCCAGCAGCACCTCCGGGACAGGCCTCTATGGCTACACCTTC. J is TRBJ1-2 and V is TRBV11-2; 8 nucleotides align to TRBD1. Looked up from germline, CDR1 is SGHAT and CDR2 is FQNNGV. The CDR3 runs to 15 residues. V lost 5 bases to trimming and J lost 4 bases; unmatched junction nucleotides: 9.

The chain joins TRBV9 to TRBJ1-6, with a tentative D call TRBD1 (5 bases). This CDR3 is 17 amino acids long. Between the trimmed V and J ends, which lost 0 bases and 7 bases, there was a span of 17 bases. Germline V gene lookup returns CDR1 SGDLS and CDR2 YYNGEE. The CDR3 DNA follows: TGTGCCAGCAGCGTAGATTCGAACAGGAATGAGAATTCACCCCTCCACTTT. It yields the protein CASSVDSNRNENSPLHF.

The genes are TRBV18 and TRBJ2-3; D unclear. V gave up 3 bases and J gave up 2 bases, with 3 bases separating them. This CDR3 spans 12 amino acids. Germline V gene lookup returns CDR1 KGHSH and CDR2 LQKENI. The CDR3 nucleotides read TGTGCCAGCTCACCCTACACAGATACGCAGTATTTT. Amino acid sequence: CASSPYTDTQYF.

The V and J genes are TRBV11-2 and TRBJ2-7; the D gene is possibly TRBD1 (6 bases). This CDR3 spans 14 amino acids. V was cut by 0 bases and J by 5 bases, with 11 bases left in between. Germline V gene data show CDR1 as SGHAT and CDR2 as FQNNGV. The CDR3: CASSLEQGSHEQYF. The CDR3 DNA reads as TGTGCCAGCAGCTTAGAACAGGGTTCTCACGAGCAGTACTTC.

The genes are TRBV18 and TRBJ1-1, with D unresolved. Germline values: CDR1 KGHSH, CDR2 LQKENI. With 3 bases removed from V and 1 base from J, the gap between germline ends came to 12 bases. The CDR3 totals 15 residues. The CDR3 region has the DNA TGTGCCAGCTCACCTGTTGACGGTTGGAACACTGAAGCTTTCTTT. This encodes CASSPVDGWNTEAFF.

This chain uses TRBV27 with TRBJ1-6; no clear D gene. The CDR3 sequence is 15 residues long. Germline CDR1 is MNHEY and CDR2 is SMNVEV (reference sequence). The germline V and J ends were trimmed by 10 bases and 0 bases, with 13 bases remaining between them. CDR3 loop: CATLPRSSYNSPLHF. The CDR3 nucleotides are TGTGCCACTCTACCTCGAAGCTCCTATAATTCACCCCTCCACTTT.

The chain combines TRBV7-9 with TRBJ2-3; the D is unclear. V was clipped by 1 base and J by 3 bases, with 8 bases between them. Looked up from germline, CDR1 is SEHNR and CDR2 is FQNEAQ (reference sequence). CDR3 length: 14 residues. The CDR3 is CASSLDRLTDTQYF. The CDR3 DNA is TGTGCCAGCAGCTTAGATCGGCTGACAGATACGCAGTATTTT.

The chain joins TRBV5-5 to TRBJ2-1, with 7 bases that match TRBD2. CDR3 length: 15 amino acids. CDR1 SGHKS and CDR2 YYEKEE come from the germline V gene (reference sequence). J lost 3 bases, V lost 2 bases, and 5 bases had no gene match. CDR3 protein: CASSFREGHYNEQFF. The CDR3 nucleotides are TGTGCCAGCAGCTTCAGGGAGGGCCACTACAATGAGCAGTTCTTC. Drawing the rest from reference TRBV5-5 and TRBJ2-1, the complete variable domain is DAGVTQSPTHLIKTRGQQVTLRCSPISGHKSVSWYQQVLGQGPQFIFQYYEKEERGRGNFPDRFSARQFPNYSSELNVNALLLGDSALYLCASSFREGHYNEQFFGPGTRLTVL.

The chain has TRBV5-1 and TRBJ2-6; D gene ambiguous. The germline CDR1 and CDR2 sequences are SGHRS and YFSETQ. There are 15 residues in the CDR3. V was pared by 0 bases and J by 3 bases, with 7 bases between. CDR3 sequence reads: CASSLAGNGANVLTF. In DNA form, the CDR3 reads TGCGCCAGCAGCTTGGCCGGTAATGGGGCCAACGTCCTGACTTTC.

The chain's CDR3 is CASSRLGFSYEQYF. In DNA form, the CDR3 reads TGTGCCAGCAGTCGACTAGGGTTTAGCTACGAGCAGTACTTC. The rearrangement links TRBV2 to TRBJ2-7, with D possibly TRBD2 on 6 matching bases. The CDR3 length is 14 residues. Germline loops: CDR1 SNHLY, CDR2 FYNNEI. V lost 5 bases to trimming and J lost 3 bases, with 14 bases between them. Full variable domain (rest looked up from reference TRBV2 and TRBJ2-7): EPEVTQTPSHQVTQMGQEVILRCVPISNHLYFYWYRQILGQKVEFLVSFYNNEISEKSEIFDDQFSVERPDGSNFTLKIRSTKLEDSAMYFCASSRLGFSYEQYFGPGTRLTVT.

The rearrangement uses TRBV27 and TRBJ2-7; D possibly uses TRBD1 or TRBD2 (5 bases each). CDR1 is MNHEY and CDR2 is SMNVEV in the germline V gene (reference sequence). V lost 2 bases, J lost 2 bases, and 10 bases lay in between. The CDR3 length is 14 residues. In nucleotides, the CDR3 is TGTGCCAGCAGTTTAGGGGGAGTTACCTACGAGCAGTACTTC. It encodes CASSLGGVTYEQYF.